The rows below give T cell receptor beta chains drawn from one sample of a study of beta chain features in type 1 diabetes. Using immunoSEQ multiplex PCR, the repertoire was profiled, and TCRdb retains in-frame clones only, with some absent. Of approximately 140,000 clones listed, 48% are singletons. The sequencing input was Tregs from blood. Receptors were obtained from a man younger than 35 in good health. The CDR3 runs from the conserved cysteine through the conserved F or W. The D gene is left open where the match is weak. Size is stated for part of the rows, as once, few or many counts, or as a class when the clone is expanded.

clone_size	d_call	v_call	j_call	cdr3_aa	cdr3_nt
NA	NA	TRBV7-3	TRBJ1-2	CASSPQPSGGYTF	TGTGCCAGCAGCCCTCAGCCAAGCGGGGGCTACACCTTC
once	NA	TRBV7-2	TRBJ1-2	CASSFRVGYTF	TGTGCCAGCAGCTTCAGGGTTGGCTACACCTTC
NA	NA	TRBV29-1	TRBJ1-1	CSGRGSGDTEAFF	TGCAGCGGCCGGGGATCGGGAGACACTGAAGCTTTCTTT
few	TRBD2	TRBV5-1	TRBJ2-1	CASSLGTSGNEQFF	TGCGCCAGCAGCTTGGGGACTAGCGGTAATGAGCAGTTCTTC
few	TRBD2	TRBV7-2	TRBJ2-6	CASSFLNPGGPGANVLTF	TGTGCCAGCAGCTTCTTAAATCCGGGAGGGCCTGGGGCCAACGTCCTGACTTTC
few	NA	TRBV19	TRBJ1-4	CASGGVGEKLFF	TGTGCCAGTGGGGGCGTTGGAGAAAAACTGTTTTTT
NA	NA	TRBV6-1	TRBJ1-1	CATHGGGTEAFF	TGTGCCACCCACGGGGGGGGCACTGAAGCTTTCTTT
NA	TRBD1	TRBV5-1	TRBJ2-3	CASSSDRVSDTQYF	TGCGCCAGCAGCTCAGACAGGGTTTCAGATACGCAGTATTTT
few	TRBD1	TRBV6-1	TRBJ2-1	CASSGTGGRVAEQFF	TGTGCCAGCAGTGGGACAGGGGGCAGGGTGGCTGAGCAGTTCTTC
NA	NA	TRBV11-2	TRBJ2-7	CASSLWQGSYEQYF	TGTGCCAGCAGCTTGTGGCAGGGCTCCTACGAGCAGTACTTC
NA	TRBD1	TRBV5-5	TRBJ1-5	CASSWTGNSNQPQHF	TGTGCCAGCAGCTGGACAGGGAATAGCAATCAGCCCCAGCATTTT